This TCR beta chain stems from a study of blood T cell repertoires in COVID-19. For this clone: A junction end diverges from the germline sequence, so it may reflect a read error.

Generated by immunoSEQ multiplex PCR, the TCRdb table keeps only in-frame clones and is missing some. The sample consists of 110,000 or so clones, about 87% of them appearing once. The sequence was collected from a woman between 50 and 59 years old with acute or convalescent COVID-19. The sequencing input was peripheral blood.

The CDR3 DNA sequence: TGTACCAGCAGCCAACAGGGTAGCTATGGCTACACCTTC. Translation: CTSSQQGSYGYTF. V and J are TRBV6-5 and TRBJ1-2; perhaps TRBD1 as D (6 bases). The CDR3 runs to 13 residues. Germline V gives CDR1 MNHEY, CDR2 SVGAGI.